This TCR beta chain was profiled in a study of shared clonotypes between healthy human individuals. Regarding the study as a whole: The sampled material consisted only of blood, and tissue repertoires are likely to differ.

Note on this clone: Its antigen is not known.

The CDR3 contains 15 residues. V lost 7 bases and J 3 bases, leaving 21 bases between the germline ends. Looked up from germline, CDR1 is SQVTM and CDR2 is ANQGSEA. Template for every sorted-subset replicate PCR totaled around 210 ng DNA, around 33,000 T cell genomes. Produced via immunoSEQ multiplex PCR; TCRdb's table is partial and in-frame only. The sample holds fewer than 3 million clones, around 92% seen once. The V and J genes are TRBV29-1 and TRBJ1-1; a possible D gene is TRBD1 (6 bases). Sequenced sample: naive CD4+ T cells from PBMCs. The subset denotes: CD45RA+ positively selected. This TCR derives from a man younger than 35 in good health. Some clones in this sample may be carry-over from other donors' samples. In DNA form, the CDR3 reads TGCAGCGCCCGGACCCCGGGGGGGCACTACACTGAAGCTTTCTTT. It specifies CSARTPGGHYTEAFF.